This T cell receptor beta chain stems from a study of cytomegalovirus exposure and HLA in healthy donors. Study as a whole: Roughly 77 million unique TCRs from HLA-typed donors made up an early data release. The study's findings and limits: Associated with cytomegalovirus, according to the listing, were fewer than 200 TCR beta chains. Equally common other TCR beta chains were less clonally expanded than HLA-associated ones, a later analysis found.

Primers included in the PCR were 60 Vbeta and 13 Jbeta primers. Clones were read by immunoSEQ multiplex PCR, and TCRdb kept only the in-frame ones, dropping some. The data hold about 160,000 clones, with around 81% observed a single time. Trimming shortened V by 10 bases and J by 5 bases, and 20 bases separated the two germline ends. CDR3 length: 15 residues. Concerning this clone itself: Its antigen is still unknown.

The chain is built from TRBV6-7 and TRBJ1-4; D possibly corresponds to TRBD1 (6 bases). TRBV6-7 qualifies as an ORF whose function is uncertain. The sample comprised PBMCs. The TCR comes from a woman in her forties or fifties in good health and CMV-seronegative. CDR3 DNA sequence: TGTGCCAACCCTCTGGACAGAAAACAAAATGAAAAACTGTTTTTT. This codes for CANPLDRKQNEKLFF.